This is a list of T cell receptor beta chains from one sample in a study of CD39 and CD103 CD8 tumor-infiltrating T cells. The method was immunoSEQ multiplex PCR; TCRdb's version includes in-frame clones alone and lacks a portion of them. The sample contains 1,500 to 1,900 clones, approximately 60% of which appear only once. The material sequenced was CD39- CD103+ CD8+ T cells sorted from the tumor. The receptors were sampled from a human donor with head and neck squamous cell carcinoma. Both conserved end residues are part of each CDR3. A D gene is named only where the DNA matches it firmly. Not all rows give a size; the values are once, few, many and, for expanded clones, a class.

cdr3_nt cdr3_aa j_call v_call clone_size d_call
TGTGCCAGCAGCCGATCCGGACAGGGGAATCCCTTCTATGGCTACACCTTC CASSRSGQGNPFYGYTF TRBJ1-2 TRBV13 few TRBD1
TGTGCCAGCAGCCAAGGGCATCGAGCTGAAGCTTTCTTT CASSQGHRAEAFF TRBJ1-1 TRBV14 few -
TGTGCCAGCAGTCAGAATTACCCGGGACAGCTTTTCTCCTACGAGCAGTACTTC CASSQNYPGQLFSYEQYF TRBJ2-7 TRBV27 - TRBD1
TGCGCCAGCAGCCAAGGACTAGCGGCAACCTACGAGCAGTACTTC CASSQGLAATYEQYF TRBJ2-7 TRBV4-1 once TRBD2
TGTGCCAGCAGCCCCCTCAATGGCCTGAACACTGAAGCTTTCTTT CASSPLNGLNTEAFF TRBJ1-1 TRBV7-6 - -
TGTGCCAGCAGCTTCACCCTAGCGGCAGAGACCCAGTACTTC CASSFTLAAETQYF TRBJ2-5 TRBV5-5 few TRBD2
TGTGCCAGCAGCTTAGGAACAGATACGCAGTATTTT CASSLGTDTQYF TRBJ2-3 TRBV7-6 - -
TGTGCCAGCAGTACACCACCGTACGAGCAGTACTTC CASSTPPYEQYF TRBJ2-7 TRBV9 - -
TGTGCCAGCAGCTTATGGAGTCGGGTCAGATCGGTCCCTGAGCAGTTCTTC CASSLWSRVRSVPEQFF TRBJ2-1 TRBV7-6 large -
TGTGCCAGCAGCTTTTCGGGACAGGGGCGTTACGAGCAGTACTTC CASSFSGQGRYEQYF TRBJ2-7 TRBV7-6 - TRBD1
TGTGCCAGTAGTATGATGGCAGGGGGCAATCAGCCCCAGCATTTT CASSMMAGGNQPQHF TRBJ1-5 TRBV19 large -
TGTGCCTCTTTAGGTGGGGGGGTTGGCGCTGGCTACACCTTC CASLGGGVGAGYTF TRBJ1-2 TRBV10-3 - -
TGCGCCAGCAGCTTGGGTTTTGGGACCCGCCACGAGCAGTACTTC CASSLGFGTRHEQYF TRBJ2-7 TRBV5-1 few -
TGTGCCAGCAGCGTAGACAGGCCCACCGGGGAGCTGTTTTTT CASSVDRPTGELFF TRBJ2-2 TRBV2 few -
TGTGCCAGCAGCCTCGGGCGGAGCTCCTACAATGAGCAGTTCTTC CASSLGRSSYNEQFF TRBJ2-1 TRBV13 - -
TGTGCCAGCAGCCTCAAATGGGAGTACACTGAAGCTTTCTTT CASSLKWEYTEAFF TRBJ1-1 TRBV7-8 - -
TGTGCCAGCAGCTTAGCGGACCTAGCCAGCGAAAAACTGTTTTTT CASSLADLASEKLFF TRBJ1-4 TRBV7-2 - -